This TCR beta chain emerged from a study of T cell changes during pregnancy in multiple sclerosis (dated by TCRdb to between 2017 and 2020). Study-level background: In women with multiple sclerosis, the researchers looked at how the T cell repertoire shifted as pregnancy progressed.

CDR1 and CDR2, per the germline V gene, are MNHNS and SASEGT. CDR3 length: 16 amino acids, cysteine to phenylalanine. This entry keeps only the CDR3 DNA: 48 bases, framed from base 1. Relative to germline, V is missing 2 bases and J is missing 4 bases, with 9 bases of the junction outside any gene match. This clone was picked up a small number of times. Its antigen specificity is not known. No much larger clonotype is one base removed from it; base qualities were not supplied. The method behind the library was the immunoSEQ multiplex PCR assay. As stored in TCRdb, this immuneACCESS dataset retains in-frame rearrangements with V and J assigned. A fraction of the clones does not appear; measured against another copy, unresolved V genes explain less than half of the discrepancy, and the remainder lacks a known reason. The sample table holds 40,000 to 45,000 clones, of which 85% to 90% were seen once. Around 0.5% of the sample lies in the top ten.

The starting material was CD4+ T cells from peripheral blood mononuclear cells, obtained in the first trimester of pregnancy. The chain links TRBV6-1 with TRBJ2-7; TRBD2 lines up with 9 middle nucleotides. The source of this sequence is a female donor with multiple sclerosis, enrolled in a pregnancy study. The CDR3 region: CASSELPAGGRYEQYF. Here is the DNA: TGTGCCAGCAGTGAACTTCCAGCGGGAGGTCGGTACGAGCAGTACTTC.